This T cell receptor (beta chain) was sequenced during a study of cytomegalovirus exposure and HLA in healthy donors. On the study more broadly: Inside one of the first data releases sat about 91 million unique TCRs taken from HLA-typed donors.

The PCR was carried out with 60 Vbeta primers and 13 Jbeta primers. The assay was immunoSEQ multiplex PCR, and TCRdb's table has in-frame clones only and misses some. The table lists 220,000 or so clones, more than 60% of them singletons. Study-wide findings and caveats: Later analysis identified 15,000 to 20,000 TCR beta sequences associated with HLA alleles, using a false discovery rate threshold of 0.05. The listing of 150 to 200 TCR beta chains classed them as cytomegalovirus-associated.

The germline CDR1 and CDR2 sequences are ENHRY and SYGVKD. Losses at the gene ends were 2 bases for V and 3 bases for J; bases not matched to a gene: 12. The CDR3 loop spans 17 amino acids. As concerns this clone: The antigen remains unidentified.

The sequence was collected from a man in his fifties or sixties in good health and CMV-seronegative. The chain has TRBV10-3 and TRBJ2-7, with 8 bases identical to TRBD2. The sample consisted of PBMCs. The CDR3 spells CAISETSGTRGDYEQYF. The CDR3 region has the DNA TGTGCCATCAGTGAGACATCCGGGACTAGAGGGGACTACGAGCAGTACTTC.